A single sample gave rise to the 2 T cell receptor beta chains below, sequenced in a study of blood T cell repertoires in COVID-19. The repertoire was sequenced with immunoSEQ multiplex PCR; TCRdb's copy has only in-frame clones and lacks some. The sample has 250,000 to 300,000 clones, approximately 81% seen once. Input material: peripheral blood. The receptors come from a woman in her sixties or seventies with active or convalescent COVID-19.

V is TRBV27 and J is TRBJ2-7; 7 positions match TRBD1. CDR1 and CDR2 from the germline V gene are MNHEY and SMNVEV (reference sequence). The junction had 8 bases not matched to a gene; V was cut back by 6 bases and J by 3 bases. The CDR3 loop spans 14 amino acids. CDR3 nucleotide sequence: TGTGCCAGCAGACCCACAGGGGAGATCTACGAGCAGTACTTC. It codes for CASRPTGEIYEQYF.

This chain connects TRBV7-2 to TRBJ2-5, with 7 bases matching TRBD2. Trimming cost V 3 bases and J 2 bases; bases outside gene matches: 3. Germline lookup yields CDR1 SGHTA and CDR2 FQGNSA. CDR3 length: 14 residues. The CDR3 nucleotides are TGTGCCAGCAGCTTCAGAGCGGGGCAAGAGACCCAGTACTTC. This codes for CASSFRAGQETQYF.